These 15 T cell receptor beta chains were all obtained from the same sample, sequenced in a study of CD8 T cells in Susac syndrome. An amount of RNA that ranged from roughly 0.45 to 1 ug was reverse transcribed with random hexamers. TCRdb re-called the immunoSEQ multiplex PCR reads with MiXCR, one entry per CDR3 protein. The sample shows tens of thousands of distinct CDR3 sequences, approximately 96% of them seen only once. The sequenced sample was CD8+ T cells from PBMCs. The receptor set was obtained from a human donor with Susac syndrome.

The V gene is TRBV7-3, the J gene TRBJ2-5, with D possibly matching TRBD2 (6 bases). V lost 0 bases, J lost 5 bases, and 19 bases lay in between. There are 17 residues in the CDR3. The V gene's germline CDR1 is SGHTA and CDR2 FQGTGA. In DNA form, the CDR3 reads TGTGCCAGCAGCTTAACACCCTTGCTAGGGGCGGGGGAGACCCAGTACTTC. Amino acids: CASSLTPLLGAGETQYF.

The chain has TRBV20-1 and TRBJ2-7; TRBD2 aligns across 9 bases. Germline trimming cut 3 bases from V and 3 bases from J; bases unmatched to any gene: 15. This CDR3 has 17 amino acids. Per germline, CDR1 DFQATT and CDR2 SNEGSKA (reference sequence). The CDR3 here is CSASASGLARDYYEQYF. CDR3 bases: TGCAGTGCTAGTGCCTCGGGACTAGCTAGGGACTACTACGAGCAGTACTTC.

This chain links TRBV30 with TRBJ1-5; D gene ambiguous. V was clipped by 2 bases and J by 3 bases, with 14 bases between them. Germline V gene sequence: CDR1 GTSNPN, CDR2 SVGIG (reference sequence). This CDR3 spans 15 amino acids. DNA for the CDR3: TGTGCCTGGAGTTTCTCAGGCGGAGACAATCAGCCCCAGCATTTT. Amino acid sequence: CAWSFSGGDNQPQHF.

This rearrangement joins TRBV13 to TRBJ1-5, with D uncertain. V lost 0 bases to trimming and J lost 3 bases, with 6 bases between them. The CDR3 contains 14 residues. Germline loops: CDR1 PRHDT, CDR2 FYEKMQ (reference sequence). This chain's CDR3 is CASSLGQNNQPQHF. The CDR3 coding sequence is TGTGCCAGCAGCTTAGGACAGAACAATCAGCCCCAGCATTTT.

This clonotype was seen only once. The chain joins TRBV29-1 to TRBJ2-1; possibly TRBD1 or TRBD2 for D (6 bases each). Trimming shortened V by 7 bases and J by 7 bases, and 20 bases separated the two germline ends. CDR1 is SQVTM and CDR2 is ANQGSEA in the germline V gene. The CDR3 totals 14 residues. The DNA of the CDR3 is TGCAGCGACACCCAAATACGGGGGCGGAATGAGCAGTTCTTC. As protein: CSDTQIRGRNEQFF.

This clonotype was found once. CDR3 in amino acids: CASRKRGSQETQYF. CDR3 DNA: TGTGCCAGCAGAAAGCGGGGATCCCAAGAGACCCAGTACTTC. J is TRBJ2-5 and V is TRBV2; 7 bases line up with TRBD2. The J segment lost 1 base and the V segment lost 6 bases, leaving 5 bases of the junction unmatched. The CDR3 length is 14 residues. Germline lookup yields CDR1 SNHLY and CDR2 FYNNEI.

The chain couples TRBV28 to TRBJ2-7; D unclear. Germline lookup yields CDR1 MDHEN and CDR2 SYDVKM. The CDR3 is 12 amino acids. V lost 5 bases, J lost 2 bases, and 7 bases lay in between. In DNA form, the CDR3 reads TGTGCCAGCAGTACCACGACCTACGAGCAGTACTTC. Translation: CASSTTTYEQYF.

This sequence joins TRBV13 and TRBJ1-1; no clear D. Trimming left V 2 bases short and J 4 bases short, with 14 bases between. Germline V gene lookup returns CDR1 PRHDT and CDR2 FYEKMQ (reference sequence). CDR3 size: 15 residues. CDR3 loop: CASSLTGSSVTEAFF. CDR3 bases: TGTGCCAGCAGCTTAACGGGGTCATCGGTCACTGAAGCTTTCTTT. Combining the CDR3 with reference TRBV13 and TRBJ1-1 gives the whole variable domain AAGVIQSPRHLIKEKRETATLKCYPIPRHDTVYWYQQGPGQDPQFLISFYEKMQSDKGSIPDRFSAQQFSDYHSELNMSSLELGDSALYFCASSLTGSSVTEAFFGQGTRLTVV.

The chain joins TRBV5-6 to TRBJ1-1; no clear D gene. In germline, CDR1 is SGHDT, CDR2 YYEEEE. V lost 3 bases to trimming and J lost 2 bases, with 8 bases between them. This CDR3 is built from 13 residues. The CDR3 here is CASSSRPNTEAFF. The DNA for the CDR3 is TGTGCCAGCAGCTCGCGCCCTAACACTGAAGCTTTCTTT. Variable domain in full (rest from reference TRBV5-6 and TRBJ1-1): DAGVTQSPTHLIKTRGQQVTLRCSPKSGHDTVSWYQQALGQGPQFIFQYYEEEERQRGNFPDRFSGHQFPNYSSELNVNALLLGDSALYLCASSSRPNTEAFFGQGTRLTVV.

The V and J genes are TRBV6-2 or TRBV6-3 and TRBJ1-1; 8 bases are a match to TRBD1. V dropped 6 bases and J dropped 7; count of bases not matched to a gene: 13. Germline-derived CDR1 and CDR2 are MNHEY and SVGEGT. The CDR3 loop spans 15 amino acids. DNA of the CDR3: TGTGCCAGCAGCAACTACAGGGGGAACGTTGATGAAGCTTTCTTT. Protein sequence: CASSNYRGNVDEAFF.

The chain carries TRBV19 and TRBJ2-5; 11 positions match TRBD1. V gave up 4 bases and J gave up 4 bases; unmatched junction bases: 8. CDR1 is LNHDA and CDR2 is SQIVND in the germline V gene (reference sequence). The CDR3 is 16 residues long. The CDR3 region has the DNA TGTGCCAGTAGTAAGCGGACAGGGGGCTCGGGAGAGACCCAGTACTTC. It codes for CASSKRTGGSGETQYF.

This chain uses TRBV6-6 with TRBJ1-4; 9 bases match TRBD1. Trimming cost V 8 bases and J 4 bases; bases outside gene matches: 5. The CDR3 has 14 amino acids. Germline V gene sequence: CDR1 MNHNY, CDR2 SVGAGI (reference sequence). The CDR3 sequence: CASVPTGGNEKLFF. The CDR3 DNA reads TGTGCCAGCGTGCCGACAGGGGGTAATGAAAAACTGTTTTTT.

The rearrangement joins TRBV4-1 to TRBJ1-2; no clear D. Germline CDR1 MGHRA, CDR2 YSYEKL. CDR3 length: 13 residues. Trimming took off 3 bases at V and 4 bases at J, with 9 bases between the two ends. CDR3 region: CASSQESLYGYTF. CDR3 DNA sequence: TGCGCCAGCAGCCAGGAGTCCCTCTATGGCTACACCTTC.

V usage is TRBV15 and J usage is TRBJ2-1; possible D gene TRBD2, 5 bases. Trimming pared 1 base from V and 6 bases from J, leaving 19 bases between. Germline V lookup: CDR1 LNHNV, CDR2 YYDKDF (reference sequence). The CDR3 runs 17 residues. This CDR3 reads CATSRGEILILANEQFF. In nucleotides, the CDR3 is TGTGCCACCAGCAGAGGGGAGATCCTTATTCTGGCCAATGAGCAGTTCTTC. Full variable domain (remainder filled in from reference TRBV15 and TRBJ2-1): DAMVIQNPRYQVTQFGKPVTLSCSQTLNHNVMYWYQQKSSQAPKLLFHYYDKDFNNEADTPDNFQSRRPNTSFCFLDIRSPGLGDTAMYLCATSRGEILILANEQFFGPGTRLTVL.

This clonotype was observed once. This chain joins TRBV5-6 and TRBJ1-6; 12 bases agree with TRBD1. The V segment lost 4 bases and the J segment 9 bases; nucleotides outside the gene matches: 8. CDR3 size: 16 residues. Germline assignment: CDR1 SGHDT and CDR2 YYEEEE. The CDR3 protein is CASSRDRGQTFSPLHF. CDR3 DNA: TGTGCCAGCAGCCGGGACAGGGGGCAAACGTTTTCACCCCTCCACTTT.